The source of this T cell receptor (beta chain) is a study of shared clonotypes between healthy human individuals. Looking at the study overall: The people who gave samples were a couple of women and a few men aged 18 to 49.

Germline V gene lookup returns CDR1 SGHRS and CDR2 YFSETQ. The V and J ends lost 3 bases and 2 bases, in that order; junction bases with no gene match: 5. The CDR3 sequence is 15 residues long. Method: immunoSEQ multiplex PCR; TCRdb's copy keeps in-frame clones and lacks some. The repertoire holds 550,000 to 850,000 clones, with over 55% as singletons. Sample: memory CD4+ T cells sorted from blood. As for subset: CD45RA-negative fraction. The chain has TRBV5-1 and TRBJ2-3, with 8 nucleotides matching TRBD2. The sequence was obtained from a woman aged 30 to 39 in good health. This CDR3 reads CASSSAGVTTDTQYF. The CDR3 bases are TGCGCCAGCAGCTCAGCGGGAGTTACCACAGATACGCAGTATTTT.